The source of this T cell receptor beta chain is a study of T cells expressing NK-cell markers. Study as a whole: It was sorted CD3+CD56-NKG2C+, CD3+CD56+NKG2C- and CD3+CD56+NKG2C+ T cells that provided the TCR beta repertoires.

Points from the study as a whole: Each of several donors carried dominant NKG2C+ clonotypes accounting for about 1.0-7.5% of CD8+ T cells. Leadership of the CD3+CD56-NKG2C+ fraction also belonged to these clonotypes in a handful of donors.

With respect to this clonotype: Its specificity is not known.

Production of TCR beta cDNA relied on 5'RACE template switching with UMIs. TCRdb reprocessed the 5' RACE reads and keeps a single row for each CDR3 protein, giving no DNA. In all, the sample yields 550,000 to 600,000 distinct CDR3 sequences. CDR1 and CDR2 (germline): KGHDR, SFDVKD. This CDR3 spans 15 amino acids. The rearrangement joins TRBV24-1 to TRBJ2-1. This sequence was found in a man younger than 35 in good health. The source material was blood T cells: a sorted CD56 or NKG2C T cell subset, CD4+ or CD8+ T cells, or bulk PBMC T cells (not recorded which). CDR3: CATSDLAGADNEQFF.